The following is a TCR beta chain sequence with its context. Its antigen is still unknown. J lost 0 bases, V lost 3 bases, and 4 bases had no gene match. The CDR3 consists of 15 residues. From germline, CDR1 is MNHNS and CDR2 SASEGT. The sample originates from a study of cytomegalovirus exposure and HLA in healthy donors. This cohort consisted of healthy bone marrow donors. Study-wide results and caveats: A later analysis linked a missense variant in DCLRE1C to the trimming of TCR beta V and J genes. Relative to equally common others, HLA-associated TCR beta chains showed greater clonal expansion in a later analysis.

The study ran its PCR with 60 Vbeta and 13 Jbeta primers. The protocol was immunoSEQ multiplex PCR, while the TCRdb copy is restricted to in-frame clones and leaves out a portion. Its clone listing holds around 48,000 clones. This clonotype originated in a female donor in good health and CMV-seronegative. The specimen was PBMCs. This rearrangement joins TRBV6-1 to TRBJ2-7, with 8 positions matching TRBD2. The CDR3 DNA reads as TGTGCCAGCAGTGATCCGCGGGAGGACTCCTACGAGCAGTACTTC. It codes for CASSDPREDSYEQYF.